Listed below are T cell receptor beta chains from one sample, sequenced in a study of cytomegalovirus exposure and HLA in healthy donors. Data came from immunoSEQ multiplex PCR; TCRdb stores just in-frame clones and leaves some out. The sample holds some 170,000 clones, 70% to 90% seen once. Sequencing was performed on PBMCs. The receptors originated from a woman in her 30s in good health and CMV-seronegative. CDR3s include the opening cysteine and the closing phenylalanine or tryptophan. A D gene is named only where the DNA matches it firmly. For some rows the clone size is stated as once, few or many, or as a class when expanded; others skip it.

V gene,clone size,J gene,D gene,CDR3 DNA,CDR3 protein
TRBV18,-,TRBJ1-5,-,TGTGCCAGCTCACCAGCACAGGGAAGCAATCAGCCCCAGCATTTT,CASSPAQGSNQPQHF
TRBV18,-,TRBJ2-1,TRBD2,TGTGCCAGCTCACCACCGGGATGGGGGAGGGTAAGGCACAATGAGCAGTTCTTC,CASSPPGWGRVRHNEQFF
TRBV7-9,-,TRBJ2-5,-,TGTGCCAGCAGCTTAGTCCGGGACTACCAAGAGACCCAGTACTTC,CASSLVRDYQETQYF
TRBV2,-,TRBJ2-7,-,TGTGCCAGCCTCCCGGGTCGGGCAGCGGGCTACGAGCAGTACTTC,CASLPGRAAGYEQYF
TRBV19,-,TRBJ1-1,TRBD1,TGTGCCAGTAGTATTCTGGGACAGCCCAACACTGAAGCTTTCTTT,CASSILGQPNTEAFF
TRBV6-1,-,TRBJ1-1,-,TGTGCCAGCAGTCCTTGGACAGAGCCGAACACTGAAGCTTTCTTT,CASSPWTEPNTEAFF
TRBV28,few,TRBJ1-5,TRBD1,TGTGCCAGCAGTTTGGGGACAGGGGGCCCTATTAGCAATCAGCCCCAGCATTTT,CASSLGTGGPISNQPQHF
TRBV15,-,TRBJ2-1,-,TGTGCCACCAGCAGAGACAACGAGGGACACCCTTACAATGAGCAGTTCTTC,CATSRDNEGHPYNEQFF
TRBV7-2,once,TRBJ2-1,TRBD2,TGTGCCAGCAGCTTAGCGCGGGGGACCTACAATGAGCAGTTCTTC,CASSLARGTYNEQFF
TRBV6-6,-,TRBJ1-3,TRBD1,TGTGCCAGCAGTTACAGGGACAGGGTTAAGGGAAACACCATATATTTT,CASSYRDRVKGNTIYF
TRBV7-2,-,TRBJ1-2,-,TGTGCCAGCAGCTTAGGGATTGGCGGATATGGCTACACCTTC,CASSLGIGGYGYTF
TRBV4-3,-,TRBJ1-6,TRBD1,TGCGCCAGCAGCCAAGAGCGACAGGGAGGTTCGCCCCTCCACTTT,CASSQERQGGSPLHF
TRBV4-1,-,TRBJ2-2,-,TGCGCCAGCAGCCTCGGGATCCCGGGGACCGGGGAGCTGTTTTTT,CASSLGIPGTGELFF
TRBV21-1,-,TRBJ1-5,-,TGTGCCAGCAGCAAAGAGGGGCCGTGCAATCAGCCCCAGCATTTT,CASSKEGPCNQPQHF
TRBV7-3,-,TRBJ2-3,TRBD2,TGTGCCAGCAGCTTACGGGAGGTAGATACGCAGTATTTT,CASSLREVDTQYF
TRBV7-6,-,TRBJ2-3,-,TGTGCCAGCAGCTCGAGCTTTTTGGGGAGAGGTGCAGATACGCAGTATTTT,CASSSSFLGRGADTQYF
TRBV28,-,TRBJ1-1,-,TGTGCCAGCAGTTTGCGGATGAACACTGAAGCTTTCTTT,CASSLRMNTEAFF
TRBV9,few,TRBJ2-7,TRBD2,TGTGCCAGCAGCTCATCCCCCTCGTCTGCGGGGGGGCCGCACGAGCAGTACTTC,CASSSSPSSAGGPHEQYF
TRBV10-2,-,TRBJ2-1,-,TGCGCCAGCGGCCACAATGAGCAGTTCTTC,CASGHNEQFF
TRBV5-4,few,TRBJ2-2,-,TGTGCCAGCAGCTCTACAGCTACTCTAAACACCGGGGAGCTGTTTTTT,CASSSTATLNTGELFF
TRBV30,once,TRBJ1-3,-,TGTGCCTGGAGGCCCGCCGGGAACTCTGGAAACACCATATATTTT,CAWRPAGNSGNTIYF
TRBV19,once,TRBJ2-1,-,TGTGCCAGTAGGGAGGGCGGATACAATGAGCAGTTCTTC,CASREGGYNEQFF
TRBV7-9,-,TRBJ1-5,TRBD1,TGTGCCAGCGGCGGGACAGGGGACAATCAGCCCCAGCATTTT,CASGGTGDNQPQHF
TRBV30,-,TRBJ2-5,-,TGTGCCTGGAGTAAGGGGGGGCAAGAGACCCAGTACTTC,CAWSKGGQETQYF
TRBV5-1,-,TRBJ2-6,TRBD1,TGCGCCAGCAGCTTGCCCGGGACAGCTGGGATACCTGGGGCCAACGTCCTGACTTTC,CASSLPGTAGIPGANVLTF
TRBV28,-,TRBJ2-7,-,TGTGCCAGCAACGGGGGCGGAGGGGGCCTGGAGGAGCAGTACTTC,CASNGGGGGLEEQYF
TRBV18,-,TRBJ2-7,-,TGTGCCAGCTCTCCCGGGAGTGGCGAGCAGTACTTC,CASSPGSGEQYF
TRBV9,-,TRBJ2-5,TRBD2,TGTGCCAGCAGCGCGAGCGGGGGGGCTCAAGAGACCCAGTACTTC,CASSASGGAQETQYF
TRBV28,-,TRBJ1-5,-,TGTGCCAGCAGTTCCCGGACAGAAGGTAATCAGCCCCAGCATTTT,CASSSRTEGNQPQHF